This entry lists 7 T cell receptor beta chains sequenced from one sample in a study of T-cell reconstitution after alpha-beta-depleted transplantation in children. The library targeted TCRbeta and was prepared with unique molecular identifiers. TCRdb re-called the PCR reads with MiXCR, one entry per CDR3 protein. The sample includes hundreds of thousands of distinct CDR3 sequences, approximately 11% of them seen just once. This material consisted of PBMCs, taken before TCRalphabeta/CD19-depleted stem cell transplant. All receptors come from a child under two years old with acute myeloid leukemia, due to receive a stem cell transplant.

For this clonotype: This could be a read error, since a much larger clone is one nucleotide away. The chain combines TRBV19 with TRBJ1-3; tentative D call: TRBD1 (5 bases). Germline V gene data show CDR1 as LNHDA and CDR2 as SQIVND (reference sequence). This CDR3 has 16 amino acids. CDR3: CASRIRGSNSGNTTYF. CDR3 in DNA: TGTGCCAGTAGAATTAGGGGATCCAACTCTGGAAACACCACATATTTT.

Notes on this clonotype: The junction does not match germline at one end; this may be a read error. The chain couples TRBV20-1 to TRBJ2-5; 12 bases are shared with TRBD2. The CDR3 contains 16 residues. Looked up from germline, CDR1 is DFQATT and CDR2 is SNEGSKA (reference sequence). CDR3 loop: CCARIASGGAWETQYF. DNA for the CDR3: TGCTGTGCTAGGATCGCTAGCGGGGGGGCCTGGGAGACCCAGTACTTC.

The sample holds many counts of this clonotype. CDR3 region: CASSYSGRGQGNEQFF. In DNA form, the CDR3 reads TGTGCCAGCAGTTACAGCGGGAGGGGCCAGGGCAATGAGCAGTTCTTC. This sequence joins TRBV6-5 and TRBJ2-1; 10 bases agree with TRBD2. CDR1 and CDR2 (germline): MNHEY, SVGAGI. V was clipped by 2 bases and J by 6 bases; unmatched bases: 7. The CDR3 is made up of 16 amino acids.

This clonotype was counted a few times. A much larger clonotype is one base distant, so this may be a read error. The rearrangement links TRBV5-1 to TRBJ2-5; the D gene could be TRBD1 or TRBD2 (5 bases each). The germline gives CDR1 SGHRS, CDR2 YFSETQ. This CDR3 region has 13 residues. CDR3 sequence reads: CASTRGDQETQSF. CDR3 sequence (DNA): TGCGCCAGCACCAGAGGGGACCAAGAGACCCAGTCCTTC.

The table lists this clonotype with many counts. The rearrangement uses TRBV5-1 and TRBJ2-3, with unresolved D. With 4 bases removed from V and 3 bases from J, the gap between germline ends came to 9 bases. The CDR3 is 13 amino acids. Germline-derived CDR1 and CDR2 are SGHRS and YFSETQ. DNA for the CDR3: TGCGCCAGCAGCAGCCTCGGGACAGATACGCAGTATTTT. It translates to CASSSLGTDTQYF.

Concerning this clonotype itself: Relative to the germline gene, one junction end is altered; a read error may explain this. V is TRBV5-1 and J is TRBJ1-2; D remains ambiguous. The CDR3 spans 13 residues. Germline CDR1 reads SGHRS; CDR2 reads YFSETQ. The CDR3 region is CASSLAGSYGDTF. Here the CDR3 DNA reads TGCGCCAGCAGCTTGGCGGGAAGCTATGGCGACACCTTC.

The table lists this clonotype with many counts. The chain is built from TRBV5-6 and TRBJ1-1, with TRBD1 as a possible D gene (5 bases). Trimming removed 3 bases from V and 2 bases from J, with 11 bases in between. Germline CDR1 reads SGHDT; CDR2 reads YYEEEE. This CDR3 contains 14 residues. The CDR3 is CASSSQTVNTEAFF. For the CDR3, the DNA is TGTGCCAGCAGCTCCCAGACAGTAAACACTGAAGCTTTCTTT. Based on the CDR3 plus reference TRBV5-6 and TRBJ1-1, the full variable domain is DAGVTQSPTHLIKTRGQQVTLRCSPKSGHDTVSWYQQALGQGPQFIFQYYEEEERQRGNFPDRFSGHQFPNYSSELNVNALLLGDSALYLCASSSQTVNTEAFFGQGTRLTVV.